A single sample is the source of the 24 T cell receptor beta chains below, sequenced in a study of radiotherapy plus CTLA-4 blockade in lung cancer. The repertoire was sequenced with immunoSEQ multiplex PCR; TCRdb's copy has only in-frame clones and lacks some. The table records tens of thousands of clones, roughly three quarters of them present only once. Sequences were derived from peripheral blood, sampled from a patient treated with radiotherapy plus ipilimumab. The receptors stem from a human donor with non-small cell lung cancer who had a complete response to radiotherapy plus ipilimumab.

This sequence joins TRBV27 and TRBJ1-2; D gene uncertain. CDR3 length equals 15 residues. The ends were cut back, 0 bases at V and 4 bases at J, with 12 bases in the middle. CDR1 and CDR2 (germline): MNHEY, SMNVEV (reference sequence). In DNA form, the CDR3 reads TGTGCCAGCAGTTTATCCACAGAGTCACTCTATGGCTACACCTTC. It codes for CASSLSTESLYGYTF.

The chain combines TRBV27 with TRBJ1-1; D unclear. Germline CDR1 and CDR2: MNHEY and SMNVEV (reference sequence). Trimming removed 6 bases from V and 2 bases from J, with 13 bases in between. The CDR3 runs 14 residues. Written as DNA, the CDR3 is TGTGCCAGCAGCCAAGGAGCTCCTAACACTGAAGCTTTCTTT. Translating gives CASSQGAPNTEAFF.

DNA for the CDR3: TGTGCCAGCAGCTTAGGAGGGGATAATTCACCCCTCCACTTT. It yields the protein CASSLGGDNSPLHF. The genes are TRBV7-8 and TRBJ1-6; tentatively, D is TRBD1 (5 bases). CDR1 and CDR2 from the germline V gene are SGHVS and FQNEAQ. The germline V and J ends were trimmed by 1 base and 5 bases, with 6 bases remaining between them. CDR3 length: 14 amino acids.

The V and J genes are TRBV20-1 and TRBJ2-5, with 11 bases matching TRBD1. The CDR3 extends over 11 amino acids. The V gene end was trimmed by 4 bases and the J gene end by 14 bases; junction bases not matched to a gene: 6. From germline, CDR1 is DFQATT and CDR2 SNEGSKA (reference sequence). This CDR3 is CSAKGTGGVYF. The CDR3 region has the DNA TGCAGTGCTAAGGGGACAGGGGGAGTCTACTTC.

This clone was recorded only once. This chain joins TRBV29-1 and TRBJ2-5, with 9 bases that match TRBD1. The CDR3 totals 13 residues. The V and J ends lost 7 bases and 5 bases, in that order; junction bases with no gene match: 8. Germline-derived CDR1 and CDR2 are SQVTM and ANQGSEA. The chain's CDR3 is CSARTGAQETQYF. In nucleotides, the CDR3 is TGCAGCGCAAGGACAGGGGCGCAGGAGACCCAGTACTTC.

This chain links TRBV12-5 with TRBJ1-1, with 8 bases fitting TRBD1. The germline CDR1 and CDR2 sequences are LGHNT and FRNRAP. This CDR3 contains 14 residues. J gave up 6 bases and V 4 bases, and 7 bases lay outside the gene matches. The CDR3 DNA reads TGTGCTAGTGGTTCTCGGACAGGGAGGCCTGAAGCTTTCTTT. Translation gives CASGSRTGRPEAFF.

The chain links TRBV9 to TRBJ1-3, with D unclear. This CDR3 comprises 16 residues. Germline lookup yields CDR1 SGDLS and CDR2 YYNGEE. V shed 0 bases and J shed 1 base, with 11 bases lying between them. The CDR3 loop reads CASSVGGRVSGNTIYF. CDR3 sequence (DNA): TGTGCCAGCAGCGTAGGGGGTCGGGTTTCTGGAAACACCATATATTTT.

The CDR3 spells CASSLESGSREQFF. The CDR3, as DNA: TGCGCCAGCAGCCTCGAGTCAGGGTCTAGGGAGCAGTTCTTC. V usage is TRBV5-1 and J usage is TRBJ2-1, with a possible D match to TRBD1 (5 bases). CDR1 and CDR2 (germline): SGHRS, YFSETQ. V lost 4 bases and J lost 10, with 18 bases in between. This CDR3 is 14 amino acids long.

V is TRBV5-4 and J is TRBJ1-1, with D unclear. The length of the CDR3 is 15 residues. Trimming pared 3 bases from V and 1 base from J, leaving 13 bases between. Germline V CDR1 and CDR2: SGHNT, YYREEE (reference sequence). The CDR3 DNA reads TGTGCCAGCAGCTCCCATCAGGTAGGGAACACTGAAGCTTTCTTT. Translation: CASSSHQVGNTEAFF.

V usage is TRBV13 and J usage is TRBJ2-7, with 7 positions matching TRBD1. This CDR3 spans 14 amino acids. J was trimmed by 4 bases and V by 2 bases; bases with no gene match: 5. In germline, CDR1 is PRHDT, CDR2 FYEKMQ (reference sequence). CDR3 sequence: CASSLKGARYEQYF. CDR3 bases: TGTGCCAGCAGCTTAAAGGGGGCGCGGTACGAGCAGTACTTC.

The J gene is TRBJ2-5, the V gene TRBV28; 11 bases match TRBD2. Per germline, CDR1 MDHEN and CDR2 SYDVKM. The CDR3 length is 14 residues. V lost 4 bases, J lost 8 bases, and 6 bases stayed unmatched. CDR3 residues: CASSSTGTSGTQYF. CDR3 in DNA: TGTGCCAGCAGTTCAACCGGGACTAGCGGAACCCAGTACTTC.

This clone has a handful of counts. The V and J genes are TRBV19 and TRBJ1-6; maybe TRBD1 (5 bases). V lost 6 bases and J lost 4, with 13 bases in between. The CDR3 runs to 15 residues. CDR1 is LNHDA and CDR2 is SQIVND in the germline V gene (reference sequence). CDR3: CASSFLDSYNSPLHF. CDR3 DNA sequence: TGTGCCAGTAGCTTCCTCGACAGTTATAATTCACCCCTCCACTTT.

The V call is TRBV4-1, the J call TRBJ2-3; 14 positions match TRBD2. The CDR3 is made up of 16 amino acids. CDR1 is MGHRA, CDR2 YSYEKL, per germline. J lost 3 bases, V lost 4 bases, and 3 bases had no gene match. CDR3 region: CASSPWTSGRTDTQYF. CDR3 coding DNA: TGCGCCAGCAGCCCGTGGACTAGCGGGAGGACAGATACGCAGTATTTT.

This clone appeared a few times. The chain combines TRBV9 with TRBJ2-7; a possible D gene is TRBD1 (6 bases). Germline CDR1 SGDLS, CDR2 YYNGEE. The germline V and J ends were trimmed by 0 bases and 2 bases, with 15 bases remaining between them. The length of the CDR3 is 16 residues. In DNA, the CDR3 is TGTGCCAGCAGCGTAGCCTTAGGGACATCTCCCTACGAGCAGTACTTC. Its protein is CASSVALGTSPYEQYF.

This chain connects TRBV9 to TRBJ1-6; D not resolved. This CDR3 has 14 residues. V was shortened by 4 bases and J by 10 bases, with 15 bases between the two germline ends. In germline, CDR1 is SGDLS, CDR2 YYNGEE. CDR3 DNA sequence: TGTGCCAGCAGCCCGAGCGGGGAGAGGTCACCCCTCCACTTT. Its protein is CASSPSGERSPLHF.

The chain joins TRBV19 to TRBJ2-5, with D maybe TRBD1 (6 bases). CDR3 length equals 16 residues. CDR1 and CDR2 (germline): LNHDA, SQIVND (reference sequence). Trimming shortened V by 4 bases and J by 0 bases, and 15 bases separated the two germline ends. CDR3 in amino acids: CASSTLSGQHQETQYF. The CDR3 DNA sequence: TGTGCCAGTAGTACCCTGAGTGGACAGCACCAAGAGACCCAGTACTTC. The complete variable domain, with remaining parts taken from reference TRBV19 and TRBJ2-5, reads DGGITQSPKYLFRKEGQNVTLSCEQNLNHDAMYWYRQDPGQGLRLIYYSQIVNDFQKGDIAEGYSVSREKKESFPLTVTSAQKNPTAFYLCASSTLSGQHQETQYFGPGTRLLVL.

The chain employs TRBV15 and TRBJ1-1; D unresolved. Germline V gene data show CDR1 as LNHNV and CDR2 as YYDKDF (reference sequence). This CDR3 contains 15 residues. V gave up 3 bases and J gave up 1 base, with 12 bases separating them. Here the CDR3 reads CATSRESRWNTEAFF. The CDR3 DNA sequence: TGTGCCACCAGCAGGGAATCACGTTGGAACACTGAAGCTTTCTTT. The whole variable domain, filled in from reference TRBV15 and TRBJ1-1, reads DAMVIQNPRYQVTQFGKPVTLSCSQTLNHNVMYWYQQKSSQAPKLLFHYYDKDFNNEADTPDNFQSRRPNTSFCFLDIRSPGLGDTAMYLCATSRESRWNTEAFFGQGTRLTVV.

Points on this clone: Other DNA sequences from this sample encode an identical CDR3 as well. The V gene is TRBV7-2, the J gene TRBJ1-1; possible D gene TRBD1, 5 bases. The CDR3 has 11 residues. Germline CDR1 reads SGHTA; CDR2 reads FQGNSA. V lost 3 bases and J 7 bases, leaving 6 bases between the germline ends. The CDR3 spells CASSFDSEAFF. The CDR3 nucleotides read TGTGCCAGCAGCTTTGACAGTGAAGCTTTCTTT.

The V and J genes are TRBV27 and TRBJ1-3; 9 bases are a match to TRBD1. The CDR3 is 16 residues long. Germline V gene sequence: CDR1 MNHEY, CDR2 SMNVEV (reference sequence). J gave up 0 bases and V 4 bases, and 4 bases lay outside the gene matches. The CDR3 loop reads CASSSGTGRSGNTIYF. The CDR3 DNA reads TGTGCCAGCAGTTCCGGGACAGGGCGCTCTGGAAACACCATATATTTT.

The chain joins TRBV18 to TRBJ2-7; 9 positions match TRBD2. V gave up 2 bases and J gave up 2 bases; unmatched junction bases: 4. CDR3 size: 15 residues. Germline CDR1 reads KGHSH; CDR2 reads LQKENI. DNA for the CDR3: TGTGCCAGCTCACCAGGGTCTAGCGGGACCTACGAGCAGTACGTC. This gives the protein CASSPGSSGTYEQYV.

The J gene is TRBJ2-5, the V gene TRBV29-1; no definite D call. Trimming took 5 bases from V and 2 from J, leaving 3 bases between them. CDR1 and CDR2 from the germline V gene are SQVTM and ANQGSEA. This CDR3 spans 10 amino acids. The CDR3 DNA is TGCAGCGTTCTTCAAGAGACCCAGTACTTC. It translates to CSVLQETQYF.

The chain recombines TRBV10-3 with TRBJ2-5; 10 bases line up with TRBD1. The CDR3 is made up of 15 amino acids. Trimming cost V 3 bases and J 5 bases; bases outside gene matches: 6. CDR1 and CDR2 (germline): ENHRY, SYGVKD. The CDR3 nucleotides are TGTGCCATCAGTGACCCGACAGGGGGCGAGGAGACCCAGTACTTC. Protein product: CAISDPTGGEETQYF.

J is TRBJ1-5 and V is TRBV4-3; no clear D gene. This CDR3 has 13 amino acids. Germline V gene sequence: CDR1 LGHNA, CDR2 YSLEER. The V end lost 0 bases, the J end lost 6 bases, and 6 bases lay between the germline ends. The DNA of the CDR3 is TGCGCCAGCAGCCAAGATCGTACTCAGCCCCAGCATTTT. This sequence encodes CASSQDRTQPQHF.

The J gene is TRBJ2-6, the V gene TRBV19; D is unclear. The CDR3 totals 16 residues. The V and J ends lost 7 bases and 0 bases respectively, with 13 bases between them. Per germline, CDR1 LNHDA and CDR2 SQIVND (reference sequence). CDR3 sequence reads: CASTRSLSSGANVLTF. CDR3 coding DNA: TGTGCCAGTACAAGGAGCCTGAGCTCTGGGGCCAACGTCCTGACTTTC.